This is a list of T cell receptor beta chains from one sample in a study of blood T cell repertoires in COVID-19. Method: immunoSEQ multiplex PCR; TCRdb's copy keeps in-frame clones and lacks some. The table lists about 150,000 clones, about 89% of them singletons. Sequencing was done on a sample of peripheral blood. The receptors come from a man aged 60-69 years with acute or convalescent COVID-19. Each CDR3 is given without its conserved first and last residue. The order of the fields is V gene, clone size, J gene, CDR3 protein. Size tells how often a clone was seen (once, few, many) or the class of an expanded clone, and some rows leave it out.

v_gene: TRBV30; abundance: -; j_gene: TRBJ2-2; CDR3aa: AWTYGTSGELF
v_gene: TRBV10-2; abundance: few; j_gene: TRBJ2-1; CDR3aa: ASSPGYSYNEQF
v_gene: TRBV7-3; abundance: -; j_gene: TRBJ1-1; CDR3aa: ASSLRRGDDTEAF
v_gene: TRBV7-9; abundance: -; j_gene: TRBJ1-2; CDR3aa: ASSSSGGADGYT
v_gene: TRBV19; abundance: -; j_gene: TRBJ2-2; CDR3aa: ASSIRLAGVTLKELF
v_gene: TRBV4-1; abundance: -; j_gene: TRBJ2-2; CDR3aa: ASSQVGGQGLTGELF
v_gene: TRBV19; abundance: -; j_gene: TRBJ1-1; CDR3aa: ASSPVKMTGNTEAF
v_gene: TRBV19; abundance: -; j_gene: TRBJ1-4; CDR3aa: ASSRRTAEKLF
v_gene: TRBV6-1; abundance: -; j_gene: TRBJ2-4; CDR3aa: ASSVTGGVAKNIQY
v_gene: TRBV6-1; abundance: -; j_gene: TRBJ2-2; CDR3aa: ASKGREYDTGELF
v_gene: TRBV12-5; abundance: -; j_gene: TRBJ1-5; CDR3aa: ASGLRTSPRGNQPQH
v_gene: TRBV6-5; abundance: -; j_gene: TRBJ2-7; CDR3aa: ASRRAVDSSYEQY
v_gene: TRBV27; abundance: -; j_gene: TRBJ2-2; CDR3aa: ASRASGGDTGELF
v_gene: TRBV3-1/TRBV3-2; abundance: few; j_gene: TRBJ1-2; CDR3aa: ASSSPGQPHYGYT
v_gene: TRBV6-5; abundance: few; j_gene: TRBJ1-1; CDR3aa: ASTRTENTEAF
v_gene: TRBV10-1; abundance: -; j_gene: TRBJ2-3; CDR3aa: ASSTDTQY
v_gene: TRBV24-1; abundance: -; j_gene: TRBJ2-1; CDR3aa: ATSDPLDNEQF
v_gene: TRBV12-3/TRBV12-4; abundance: -; j_gene: TRBJ2-7; CDR3aa: ASSLVRYEQY
v_gene: TRBV4-1; abundance: -; j_gene: TRBJ2-7; CDR3aa: ASSLRQGAREQY
v_gene: TRBV19; abundance: -; j_gene: TRBJ1-5; CDR3aa: ASSPGTGQPQH
v_gene: TRBV5-1; abundance: -; j_gene: TRBJ2-3; CDR3aa: ASSLRQNTDTQY
v_gene: TRBV6-6; abundance: once; j_gene: TRBJ1-4; CDR3aa: ASSYGTGGREKLF
v_gene: TRBV29-1; abundance: -; j_gene: TRBJ1-2; CDR3aa: SVKRHLANYGYT
v_gene: TRBV5-1; abundance: -; j_gene: TRBJ1-2; CDR3aa: ASGSTGDYGYT
v_gene: TRBV18; abundance: once; j_gene: TRBJ2-1; CDR3aa: ASSARGRDYNEQF
v_gene: TRBV2; abundance: -; j_gene: TRBJ1-5; CDR3aa: ASRSGQGNLQPQH